Sequencing of this T cell receptor (beta chain) was carried out in a study of cytotoxic CD8 clonotypes in ibrutinib-treated CLL. The wider study: Responses comprised around 24 partial and 2 complete; at median approximately 70 months, approximately 14 remained remitted and some 12 progressed. Study-wide points: Sustained-remission and progressing patients' sampling times differed. Once treatment began, public clonotypes, which were uncommon, contracted or stayed stable. Starting clonality was above that of age-matched healthy donors and tracked circulating CD8+ T-cell counts.

Only in-frame clones appear in the TCRdb table, and some are missing; sequencing was by immunoSEQ multiplex PCR. The sample lists about 50,000 clones; approximately 87% were seen once. The CDR3 consists of 12 residues. CDR1 is MDHEN, CDR2 SYDVKM, per germline. Between the trimmed V and J ends, which lost 9 bases and 6 bases, there was a span of 12 bases. Worth noting for this clone: Its cognate antigen is unknown.

The source material was PBMCs, sampled after 24 months of ibrutinib treatment. This sequence was found in a human donor with chronic lymphocytic leukemia. The chain has TRBV28 and TRBJ1-5, with D perhaps TRBD1 (5 bases). The CDR3 sequence is CASQGVGQPQHF. For the CDR3, the DNA is TGTGCCAGTCAGGGTGTGGGTCAGCCCCAGCATTTT.